This TCR beta chain was sequenced for a study of cytomegalovirus exposure and HLA in healthy donors. About the research overall: Earlier, 150 million to 200 million T cells were analyzed, and fewer than 120 million unique TCR beta sequences were found among them.

Study results and caveats: A highly shared variant cluster was judged a likely technical artifact.

The CDR3 loop spans 15 amino acids. The V and J ends lost 6 bases and 6 bases, in that order; junction bases with no gene match: 11. CDR1 is GTSNPN, CDR2 SVGIG, per germline (reference sequence). This clone was seen more than once but under ten times. Its specificity is unknown. The PCR made use of 60 Vbeta and 13 Jbeta primers. Assay: immunoSEQ multiplex PCR; the TCRdb copy retains only in-frame clones and omits some. The sample has about 130,000 clones, roughly 85% seen once. The V gene is TRBV30, the J gene TRBJ2-3; TRBD2 matches 11 bases. The TCR comes from a man aged 35 to 55 in good health and CMV-seropositive. Sequencing was performed on PBMCs. The DNA of the CDR3 is TGTGCCTGTTACTCTCTAGCGGGAGGATGGGATACGCAGTATTTT. Protein product: CACYSLAGGWDTQYF. Full variable domain (rest looked up from reference TRBV30 and TRBJ2-3): SQTIHQWPATLVQPVGSPLSLECTVEGTSNPNLYWYRQAAGRGLQLLFYSVGIGQISSEVPQNLSASRPQDRQFILSSKKLLLSDSGFYLCACYSLAGGWDTQYFGPGTRLTVL.